One sample yielded the 24 T cell receptor beta chains listed below, sequenced in a study of post-analysis software for immune sequencing data. The authors incorporated unique molecular identifiers into the TCR beta cDNA libraries. Each CDR3 protein is one row after TCRdb ran MiXCR on the PCR reads. The table records roughly 160,000 distinct CDR3 sequences, around 36% of them present only once. Here the sequenced sample was blood, taken after autologous hematopoietic stem cell transplantation. These TCRs come from a girl aged 5-17 years with multiple sclerosis.

The chain joins TRBV7-2 to TRBJ1-4; 7 nucleotides agree with TRBD1. Germline CDR1 and CDR2: SGHTA and FQGNSA. V shed 1 base, J shed 8 bases, and the junction held 10 bases outside the gene matches. The CDR3 is 16 amino acids. The CDR3 is CASSLGEGGAEEKLFF. DNA for the CDR3: TGTGCCAGCAGCTTAGGGGAAGGGGGCGCGGAGGAAAAACTGTTTTTT.

On this clonotype: A single base separates this from a much larger clone, so it may be a read error. The chain combines TRBV6-4 with TRBJ1-5, with unresolved D. With 2 bases removed from V and 3 bases from J, the gap between germline ends came to 11 bases. Germline CDR1 is MRHNA and CDR2 is SNTAGT. The CDR3 covers 15 residues. CDR3 protein: CASSDGITDNQPQHF. The CDR3 nucleotides are TGTGCCAGCAGTGACGGGATTACGGACAATCAGCCCCAGCATTTT.

The rearrangement links TRBV28 to TRBJ1-1; D call uncertain. The germline V gene encodes CDR1 MDHEN and CDR2 SYDVKM. The V end was cut by 5 bases, the J end by 0 bases, with 13 bases between. The CDR3 runs 15 residues. CDR3 nucleotides: TGTGCCAGCAGTCCCCCGGACTACTTGAACACTGAAGCTTTCTTT. This translates into CASSPPDYLNTEAFF.

This chain's CDR3 is CASSPRTGYYGYTF. The CDR3, as DNA: TGTGCCAGCAGCCCGCGGACAGGGTACTATGGCTACACCTTC. This chain connects TRBV7-2 to TRBJ1-2; TRBD1 matches at 8 bases. The CDR3 has 14 amino acids. Germline lookup yields CDR1 SGHTA and CDR2 FQGNSA. Germline trimming cut 5 bases from V and 3 bases from J; bases unmatched to any gene: 5.

V and J are TRBV20-1 and TRBJ2-1, with a weak D call TRBD2 (6 bases). CDR1 and CDR2 (germline): DFQATT, SNEGSKA (reference sequence). The CDR3 has 15 amino acids. Trimming took 6 bases from V and 2 from J, leaving 17 bases between them. The CDR3 is CSATSSDDTYNEQFF. DNA for the CDR3: TGCAGTGCAACTAGCTCTGATGACACCTACAATGAGCAGTTCTTC.

As concerns this clonotype: A much larger clonotype is one base distant, so this may be a read error. CDR3 region: CVSSQDVPGSYNEQFF. Written as DNA, the CDR3 is TGCGTCAGCAGCCAAGATGTCCCGGGATCCTACAATGAGCAGTTCTTC. This chain links TRBV4-1 with TRBJ2-1, with D possibly matching TRBD2 (5 bases). CDR1 is MGHRA, CDR2 YSYEKL, per germline. There are 16 residues in the CDR3.

The rearrangement joins TRBV18 to TRBJ2-2; D may be TRBD1 (6 bases). Germline CDR1 and CDR2: KGHSH and LQKENI. Between the trimmed V and J ends, which lost 6 bases and 0 bases, there was a span of 11 bases. The CDR3 loop spans 15 amino acids. CDR3 bases: TGTGCCAGCTCCCTCACAGGGCCGAACACCGGGGAGCTGTTTTTT. Residues: CASSLTGPNTGELFF.

This clonotype was detected many times. The chain recombines TRBV6-5 with TRBJ1-2; possible D gene TRBD1, 6 bases. The CDR3 is made up of 15 amino acids. V dropped 2 bases and J dropped 4 bases, with 14 bases sitting between them. Germline CDR1 MNHEY, CDR2 SVGAGI. The chain's CDR3 is CASSYGRGRGYGYTF. The CDR3 DNA sequence: TGTGCCAGCAGTTACGGCCGGGGGCGCGGCTATGGCTACACCTTC.

V usage is TRBV28 and J usage is TRBJ2-7; TRBD2 aligns across 9 bases. CDR3 length: 15 residues. The trim removed 4 bases at V and 3 bases at J, leaving 7 bases unmatched. Germline-derived CDR1 and CDR2 are MDHEN and SYDVKM. The CDR3 region has the DNA TGTGCCAGCAGTTCTCTAGCGGGAAGAGTCTACGAGCAGTACTTC. This sequence encodes CASSSLAGRVYEQYF.

This chain uses TRBV3-1 with TRBJ2-6; 7 bases map to TRBD1. Germline assignment: CDR1 LGHDT and CDR2 YNNKEL (reference sequence). J gave up 4 bases and V 4 bases, and 4 bases lay outside the gene matches. This CDR3 contains 15 residues. The CDR3 region has the DNA TGTGCCAGCAGCCCGACAGGGACAGGGGCCAACGTCCTGACTTTC. This sequence encodes CASSPTGTGANVLTF.

The chain is built from TRBV28 and TRBJ1-5, with D possibly being TRBD1 (5 bases). The CDR3 totals 16 residues. Trimming took 6 bases from V and 0 from J, leaving 15 bases between them. Germline-derived CDR1 and CDR2 are MDHEN and SYDVKM. CDR3 DNA sequence: TGTGCCAGCAGCAAGGGGCAGACACTTAGCAATCAGCCCCAGCATTTT. Protein: CASSKGQTLSNQPQHF.

The genes are TRBV20-1 and TRBJ2-7, with D perhaps being TRBD1 or TRBD2 (5 bases each). CDR3 length equals 13 residues. Germline V gene sequence: CDR1 DFQATT, CDR2 SNEGSKA (reference sequence). The V end was cut by 1 base, the J end by 4 bases, with 11 bases between. The CDR3: CSARGGQGYEQYF. CDR3 in DNA: TGCAGTGCTAGAGGAGGGCAGGGATACGAGCAGTACTTC.

This clonotype showed up just a few times. The CDR3 loop is CASSQEGARDTEAFF. CDR3 bases: TGTGCCAGCAGCCAAGAAGGGGCACGGGACACTGAAGCTTTCTTT. This chain uses TRBV4-2 with TRBJ1-1; tentatively, D is TRBD1 (5 bases). Germline CDR1 LGHNA, CDR2 YNFKEQ. The CDR3 covers 15 residues. Trimming left V 0 bases short and J 3 bases short, with 11 bases between.

This clonotype was detected a few times. The chain couples TRBV29-1 to TRBJ1-2; D is unresolved. Germline V CDR1 and CDR2: SQVTM, ANQGSEA. CDR3 length equals 11 residues. V shed 5 bases and J shed 4 bases, with 8 bases lying between them. The CDR3 loop reads CSVFEGYGYTF. In DNA, the CDR3 is TGCAGCGTTTTTGAAGGCTATGGCTACACCTTC.

Comment on this clonotype: Being one base from a much bigger clone, this may be a read error. This chain links TRBV7-2 with TRBJ2-3; a possible D gene is TRBD2 (6 bases). Germline loops: CDR1 SGHTA, CDR2 FQGNSA. This CDR3 is built from 17 residues. The V end was cut by 2 bases, the J end by 0 bases, with 15 bases between. The CDR3 nucleotides are TGTGCCAGCAGCTTATCGGGGCGCGGGGCCAGCACAGATACGCAGTATTTT. Translation: CASSLSGRGASTDTQYF. Complete variable domain (other parts from reference TRBV7-2 and TRBJ2-3): GAGVSQSPSNKVTEKGKDVELRCDPISGHTALYWYRQSLGQGLEFLIYFQGNSAPDKSGLPSDRFSAERTGGSVSTLTIQRTQQEDSAVYLCASSLSGRGASTDTQYFGPGTRLTVL.

On this clonotype itself: Being one base from a much bigger clone, this may be a read error. The chain is built from TRBV15 and TRBJ1-4, with no clear D. This CDR3 contains 17 residues. CDR1 and CDR2 from the germline V gene are LNHNV and YYDKDF (reference sequence). CDR3 amino acids: CATSREIQTPPNEKRFF. The CDR3 region has the DNA TGTGCCACCAGCAGGGAGATTCAGACACCCCCTAATGAAAAACGGTTTTTT.

The V call is TRBV4-2, the J call TRBJ2-1, with D possibly called TRBD1 or TRBD2 (6 bases each). The CDR3 loop spans 18 amino acids. Trimming cost V 3 bases and J 2 bases, with 20 bases left between them. The germline gives CDR1 LGHNA, CDR2 YNFKEQ. The CDR3 here is CASSQGGARWSAYNEQFF. The CDR3 region has the DNA TGTGCCAGCAGCCAGGGGGGCGCCCGGTGGAGCGCCTACAATGAGCAGTTCTTC.

The chain has TRBV20-1 and TRBJ2-1; the match to TRBD1 covers 7 bases. CDR3 length: 15 residues. The trim removed 7 bases at V and 6 bases at J, leaving 15 bases unmatched. From germline, CDR1 is DFQATT and CDR2 SNEGSKA (reference sequence). The CDR3 DNA reads TGCAGTGATACCCCAAAGCGACAGGGACGCAATGAGCAGTTCTTC. It specifies CSDTPKRQGRNEQFF.

This clonotype was counted between two and nine times. J is TRBJ2-7 and V is TRBV20-1, with TRBD1 identical over 9 bases. Germline trimming cut 5 bases from V and 2 bases from J; bases unmatched to any gene: 10. The CDR3 is made up of 15 amino acids. CDR1 DFQATT and CDR2 SNEGSKA come from the germline V gene (reference sequence). CDR3 sequence reads: CSAQTPRDRAYEQYF. The CDR3 DNA reads as TGCAGTGCTCAAACCCCCCGGGACAGGGCCTACGAGCAGTACTTC.

This sequence joins TRBV4-3 and TRBJ2-1; the match to TRBD1 covers 8 bases. V dropped 3 bases and J dropped 3; count of bases not matched to a gene: 7. The germline V gene has CDR1 LGHNA and CDR2 YSLEER. This CDR3 region has 16 residues. The CDR3 DNA is TGCGCCAGCAGCCAGGAGGACAGGGCAGACTACAATGAGCAGTTCTTC. Residues: CASSQEDRADYNEQFF.

V and J are TRBV20-1 and TRBJ2-7, with a weak D call TRBD1 (5 bases). The V end lost 0 bases, the J end lost 9 bases, and 18 bases lay between the germline ends. Germline values: CDR1 DFQATT, CDR2 SNEGSKA (reference sequence). There are 14 residues in the CDR3. Written as DNA, the CDR3 is TGCAGTGCTAGAGAACGGACAAGGGGCTCATGGCAGTACTTC. Translating it yields CSARERTRGSWQYF.

V usage is TRBV5-1 and J usage is TRBJ1-1, with D hard to call. Trimming took off 0 bases at V and 1 base at J, with 16 bases between the two ends. The CDR3 covers 17 residues. Germline CDR1 reads SGHRS; CDR2 reads YFSETQ. CDR3 residues: CASSLAKVSGPNTEAFF. The CDR3 nucleotides are TGCGCCAGCAGCTTGGCCAAGGTGAGCGGGCCGAACACTGAAGCTTTCTTT.

The genes are TRBV29-1 and TRBJ2-1; 11 bases map to TRBD2. The germline gives CDR1 SQVTM, CDR2 ANQGSEA. The CDR3 length is 14 residues. Germline trimming cut 7 bases from V and 3 bases from J; bases unmatched to any gene: 5. The DNA for the CDR3 is TGCAGCGCCGTGACTAGCGGGGACTACAATGAGCAGTTCTTC. It codes for CSAVTSGDYNEQFF.

V gene TRBV29-1 combines with J gene TRBJ2-6, with D uncertain. Germline lookup yields CDR1 SQVTM and CDR2 ANQGSEA. The CDR3 runs to 13 residues. V dropped 6 bases and J dropped 0 bases, with 6 bases sitting between them. Here the CDR3 reads CSVDLSGANVLTF. The CDR3 DNA reads TGCAGCGTAGACCTCTCTGGGGCCAACGTCCTGACTTTC.